This T cell receptor beta chain was captured by sequencing in a study of response to subunit inactivated influenza vaccine. Study-wide results and limits: Each seasonal influenza vaccination, the authors suggested, recruits few new T cells.

As for this clonotype: Its antigen remains unidentified.

TCRdb re-derived calls from the RT-PCR reads in MiXCR, one entry per CDR3 protein. There are fewer than 350,000 distinct CDR3 sequences in the sample; around a fifth occur only once, and 9.5% to 13% lies in the top ten. CDR1 is MNHNY, CDR2 SVGAGI, per germline (reference sequence). V lost 11 bases and J 7 bases, leaving 12 bases between the germline ends. CDR3 size: 11 residues. The material sequenced was PBMCs from blood, taken less than 22 months after vaccination. This sequence was found in a man between 50 and 69 years old who received an inactivated influenza vaccine. The chain uses TRBV6-6 and TRBJ2-1, with D perhaps being TRBD1 or TRBD2 (6 bases each). CDR3 sequence reads: CAEGGGNEQFF. The CDR3 bases are TGTGCCGAAGGGGGAGGTAATGAGCAGTTCTTC.